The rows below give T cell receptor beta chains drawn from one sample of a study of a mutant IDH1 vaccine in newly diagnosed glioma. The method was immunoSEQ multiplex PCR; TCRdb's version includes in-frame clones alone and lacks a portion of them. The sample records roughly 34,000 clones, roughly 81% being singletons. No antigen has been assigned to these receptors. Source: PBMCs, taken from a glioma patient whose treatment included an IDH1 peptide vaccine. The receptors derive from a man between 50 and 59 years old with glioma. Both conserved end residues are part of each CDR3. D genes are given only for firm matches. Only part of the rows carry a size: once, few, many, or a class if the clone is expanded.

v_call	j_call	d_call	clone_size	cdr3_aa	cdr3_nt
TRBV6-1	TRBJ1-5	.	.	CASTDRFSNQPQHF	TGTGCCAGCACGGACAGATTTAGCAATCAGCCCCAGCATTTT
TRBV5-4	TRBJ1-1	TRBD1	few	CASSVGTGRNTEAFF	TGTGCCAGCAGCGTGGGGACAGGGAGGAACACTGAAGCTTTCTTT
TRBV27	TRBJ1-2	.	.	CASSLSRANYGYTF	TGTGCCAGCAGTTTATCGAGGGCTAACTATGGCTACACCTTC
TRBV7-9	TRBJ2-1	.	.	CASSPITDEQFF	TGTGCCAGCAGCCCGATCACGGATGAGCAGTTCTTC
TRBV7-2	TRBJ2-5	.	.	CASSFAVGFGETQYF	TGTGCCAGCAGCTTTGCGGTCGGATTCGGGGAGACCCAGTACTTC
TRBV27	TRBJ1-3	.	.	CASSLYTGPGNTIYF	TGTGCCAGCAGTTTATATACAGGGCCTGGAAACACCATATATTTT
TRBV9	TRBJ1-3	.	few	CASGWGHTIYF	TGTGCCAGCGGCTGGGGACACACCATATATTTT
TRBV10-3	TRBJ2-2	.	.	CAISDSLRGTGELFF	TGTGCCATCAGTGACTCCCTCAGGGGCACCGGGGAGCTGTTTTTT
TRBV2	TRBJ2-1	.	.	CATTNEQFF	TGTGCCACCACAAATGAGCAGTTCTTC
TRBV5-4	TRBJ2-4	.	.	CASSTGFGDIQYF	TGTGCCAGCAGCACGGGATTTGGGGACATTCAGTACTTC
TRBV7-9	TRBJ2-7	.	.	CASSLKQPGRIDYEQYF	TGTGCCAGCAGCTTGAAGCAACCGGGACGGATTGACTACGAGCAGTACTTC
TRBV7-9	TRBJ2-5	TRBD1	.	CASSLSTIRDRRETQYF	TGTGCCAGCAGCTTGAGTACGATTAGGGACAGACGAGAGACCCAGTACTTC
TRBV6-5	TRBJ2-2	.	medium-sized	CASRRGYSNTGELFF	TGTGCCAGCAGGAGAGGGTATTCGAACACCGGGGAGCTGTTTTTT
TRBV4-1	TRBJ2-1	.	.	CASSPLNYDNEQFF	TGCGCCAGCAGCCCCTTAAACTACGATAATGAGCAGTTCTTC
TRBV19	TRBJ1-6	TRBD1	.	CASSPGGTVQGRNSPLHF	TGTGCCAGTAGCCCCGGGGGAACCGTACAGGGGCGGAATTCACCCCTCCACTTT
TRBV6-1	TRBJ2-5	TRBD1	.	CASSETGGSETQYF	TGTGCCAGCAGTGAGACAGGGGGTAGCGAGACCCAGTACTTC
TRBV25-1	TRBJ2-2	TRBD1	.	CASSSRGTGNTGELFF	TGTGCCAGCAGTTCCCGGGGGACAGGGAACACCGGGGAGCTGTTTTTT
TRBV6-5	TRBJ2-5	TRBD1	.	CASSYSDRGQETQYF	TGTGCCAGCAGTTACTCCGACAGGGGCCAAGAGACCCAGTACTTC
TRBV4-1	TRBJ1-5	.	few	CASSRNGDQPQHF	TGCGCCAGCAGCCGAAACGGTGATCAGCCCCAGCATTTT
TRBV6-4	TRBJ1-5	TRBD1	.	CASSEGQGVQPQHF	TGTGCCAGCAGTGAAGGACAGGGGGTTCAGCCCCAGCATTTT
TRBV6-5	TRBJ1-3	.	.	CASNRAAGNTIYF	TGTGCCAGCAATCGGGCCGCTGGAAACACCATATATTTT
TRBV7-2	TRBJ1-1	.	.	CASSLPGLREAFF	TGTGCCAGCAGCTTACCGGGACTGAGAGAAGCTTTCTTT
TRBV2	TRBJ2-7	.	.	CASSRQGLEQYF	TGTGCCAGCAGTCGTCAGGGACTCGAGCAGTACTTC
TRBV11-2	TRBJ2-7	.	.	CASTALSPYEQYF	TGTGCCAGCACAGCACTGTCCCCTTACGAGCAGTACTTC
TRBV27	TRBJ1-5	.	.	CASSYDGLGNQPQHF	TGTGCCAGCAGTTATGATGGGCTGGGCAATCAGCCCCAGCATTTT
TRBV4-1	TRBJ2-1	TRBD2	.	CASSPSQLAGAGYNEQFF	TGCGCCAGCAGCCCTTCACAGCTAGCGGGAGCGGGTTACAATGAGCAGTTCTTC
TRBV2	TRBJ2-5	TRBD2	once	CASRTSFGTQYF	TGTGCCAGCAGGACTAGCTTCGGGACCCAGTACTTC
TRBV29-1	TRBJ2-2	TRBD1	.	CSVEGTEASNTGELFF	TGCAGCGTTGAGGGGACAGAAGCCTCGAACACCGGGGAGCTGTTTTTT
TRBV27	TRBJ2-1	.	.	CASSLAVNNEQFF	TGTGCCAGCAGTTTAGCGGTTAACAATGAGCAGTTCTTC
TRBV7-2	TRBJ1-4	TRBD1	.	CASSLALDRGFEKLFF	TGTGCCAGCAGCTTAGCGCTGGACAGGGGGTTCGAAAAACTGTTTTTT
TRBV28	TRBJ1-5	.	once	CASFDRINQPQHF	TGTGCCAGTTTCGACAGGATAAATCAGCCCCAGCATTTT
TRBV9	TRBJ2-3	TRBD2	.	CASSRLASSTDTQYF	TGTGCCAGCAGCCGACTAGCGAGTAGCACAGATACGCAGTATTTT
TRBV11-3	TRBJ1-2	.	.	CASSFDRNYGYTF	TGTGCCAGCAGCTTCGACAGAAACTATGGCTACACCTTC
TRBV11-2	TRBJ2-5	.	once	CASSFGAKETQYF	TGTGCCAGCAGCTTTGGGGCTAAGGAGACCCAGTACTTC
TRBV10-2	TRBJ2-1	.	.	CASSETGMGDEQFF	TGCGCCAGCAGTGAGACAGGGATGGGCGATGAGCAGTTCTTC
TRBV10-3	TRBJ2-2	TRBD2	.	CAISGSRVAGGRTGELFF	TGTGCCATCAGTGGGTCCCGGGTAGCGGGAGGCCGCACCGGGGAGCTGTTTTTT